The 19 T cell receptor beta chains listed next were all sequenced from one sample in a study of Ad26.COV2.S vaccination and SARS-CoV-2 variants. Generated by immunoSEQ multiplex PCR, the TCRdb table keeps only in-frame clones and is missing some. This table has hundreds of thousands of clones, about 89% appearing once. The treatment here: around 19 received Ad26.COV2.S at low or high dose, single or two shots; several received placebo; per-sample allocation not given. Day 63 after the first injection of vaccine or placebo was the sampling time. The material was peripheral blood, obtained in a trial of Ad26.COV2.S vaccine versus placebo. Receptor source: a person between 18 and 60 years old who received the Ad26.COV2.S COVID-19 vaccine or a placebo.

The chain has TRBV27 and TRBJ2-1; the match to TRBD2 covers 7 bases. Germline V gene sequence: CDR1 MNHEY, CDR2 SMNVEV (reference sequence). Trimming took 2 bases from V and 8 from J; bases not matched to a gene: 9. This CDR3 comprises 15 residues. For the CDR3, the DNA is TGTGCCAGCAGTTTAGGGCTAGCGGTTTTCCATGAGCAGTTCTTC. This encodes CASSLGLAVFHEQFF.

The gene calls are TRBV7-9 and TRBJ1-3; D is undetermined. The CDR3 length is 14 residues. The germline CDR1 and CDR2 sequences are SEHNR and FQNEAQ (reference sequence). The V and J ends lost 1 base and 6 bases respectively, with 10 bases between them. The CDR3 region is CASSLEGRTNTIYF. The CDR3 bases are TGTGCCAGCAGCTTAGAGGGCAGGACAAACACCATATATTTT.

The table lists this clone with a few counts. J is TRBJ2-7 and V is TRBV3-1 (or the pseudogene TRBV3-2); TRBD2 aligns across 15 bases. The CDR3 extends over 18 amino acids. Trimming took 9 bases from V and 4 from J; bases not matched to a gene: 16. The germline V gene encodes CDR1 LGHDT and CDR2 YNNKEL (reference sequence). Written as DNA, the CDR3 is TGTGCCAGTACACTCCCCGGACTAGCGGGGGGGAGGAGGTACGAGCAGTACTTC. It is translated as CASTLPGLAGGRRYEQYF.

This chain connects TRBV19 to TRBJ2-5; D possibly corresponds to TRBD1 (7 bases). The CDR3 extends over 13 amino acids. From germline, CDR1 is LNHDA and CDR2 SQIVND (reference sequence). Trimming pared 7 bases from V and 5 bases from J, leaving 14 bases between. The CDR3 coding sequence is TGTGCCAGTAACCCGACAGGGAGGGAGACCCAGTACTTC. Protein sequence: CASNPTGRETQYF.

The gene calls are TRBV6-4 and TRBJ1-2; maybe TRBD1 (6 bases). V was cut by 8 bases and J by 6 bases, with 16 bases left in between. This CDR3 is 13 amino acids long. Per the germline V gene, CDR1 is MRHNA and CDR2 is SNTAGT. For the CDR3, the DNA is TGTGCCAGCCCCGAAGGACAGTCGGATGGCTACACCTTC. Its translation: CASPEGQSDGYTF.

The V call is TRBV24-1, the J call TRBJ1-2, with D hard to call. The germline V and J ends were trimmed by 7 bases and 0 bases, with 5 bases remaining between them. CDR1 is KGHDR and CDR2 is SFDVKD in the germline V gene. The CDR3 spans 12 residues. CDR3: CATSGSNYGYTF. DNA for the CDR3: TGTGCCACCAGCGGTTCTAACTATGGCTACACCTTC.

This sequence joins TRBV18 and TRBJ2-1; 10 bases match TRBD1. V lost 4 bases, J lost 6 bases, and 9 bases stayed unmatched. Germline V gives CDR1 KGHSH, CDR2 LQKENI. This CDR3 contains 16 residues. The CDR3 protein is CASSRSGDRGSNEQFF. Here the CDR3 DNA reads TGTGCCAGCTCACGCTCGGGGGACAGGGGTAGCAATGAGCAGTTCTTC.

The chain recombines TRBV11-1 with TRBJ2-7; 9 bases are a match to TRBD2. V lost 5 bases, J lost 2 bases, and 4 bases stayed unmatched. The CDR3 is made up of 14 amino acids. Germline V gene data show CDR1 as SGHAT and CDR2 as FQDESV (reference sequence). DNA of the CDR3: TGTGCCAGCAGCCCCGGCGGGGGGGCCTACGAGCAGTACTTC. This translates into CASSPGGGAYEQYF.

The genes are TRBV30 and TRBJ1-1; D gene ambiguous. The CDR3 runs to 12 residues. V lost 3 bases, J lost 8 bases, and 13 bases lay in between. The germline CDR1 and CDR2 sequences are GTSNPN and SVGIG (reference sequence). In nucleotides, the CDR3 is TGTGCCTGGAGCGTGAGTCAGGAAGAAGCTTTCTTT. Translated: CAWSVSQEEAFF.

This chain connects TRBV5-6 to TRBJ1-1; D not certain. The CDR3 has 15 amino acids. Trimming removed 1 base from V and 0 bases from J, with 10 bases in between. Germline V lookup: CDR1 SGHDT, CDR2 YYEEEE. The CDR3 region is CASSLWGSMNTEAFF. The CDR3 region has the DNA TGTGCCAGCAGCTTGTGGGGTTCCATGAACACTGAAGCTTTCTTT.

The gene calls are TRBV6-5 and TRBJ1-5; TRBD1 might be the D (5 bases). CDR1 is MNHEY, CDR2 SVGAGI, per germline. CDR3 length equals 12 residues. V lost 6 bases and J 6 bases, leaving 9 bases between the germline ends. CDR3 DNA: TGTGCCAGCAGAACTGGGGGTCAGCCCCAGCATTTT. This gives the protein CASRTGGQPQHF.

This rearrangement joins TRBV30 to TRBJ2-1, with TRBD1 as a possible D gene (6 bases). Deletions cut 0 bases from V and 9 bases from J, with 6 bases between. This CDR3 has 11 amino acids. Germline values: CDR1 GTSNPN, CDR2 SVGIG (reference sequence). CDR3: CAWSVQGEQFF. CDR3 in DNA: TGTGCCTGGAGTGTACAGGGTGAGCAGTTCTTC.

The CDR3 DNA reads TGTGCCACCAGTGATCCTCAGGGCGTTTCCGGGGAGCTGTTTTTT. This gives the protein CATSDPQGVSGELFF. V is TRBV24-1 and J is TRBJ2-2; possibly TRBD1 for D (5 bases). V was pared by 3 bases and J by 6 bases, with 13 bases between. Germline assignment: CDR1 KGHDR and CDR2 SFDVKD. The CDR3 runs 15 residues.

This chain uses TRBV5-4 with TRBJ2-3; D is possibly TRBD2 (6 bases). This CDR3 contains 16 residues. Germline V gene sequence: CDR1 SGHNT, CDR2 YYREEE (reference sequence). Trimming stripped 0 bases from V and 2 bases from J, with 13 bases between. CDR3 sequence: CASSLGGDGATDTQYF. CDR3 nucleotide sequence: TGTGCCAGCAGCTTGGGGGGGGACGGGGCCACAGATACGCAGTATTTT. The whole variable domain, remainder taken from reference TRBV5-4 and TRBJ2-3, is ETGVTQSPTHLIKTRGQQVTLRCSSQSGHNTVSWYQQALGQGPQFIFQYYREEENGRGNFPPRFSGLQFPNYSSELNVNALELDDSALYLCASSLGGDGATDTQYFGPGTRLTVL.

V and J are TRBV4-1 and TRBJ2-3, with D unclear. Trimming left V 4 bases short and J 6 bases short, with 14 bases between. Germline V gene data show CDR1 as MGHRA and CDR2 as YSYEKL. CDR3 length: 14 amino acids. The CDR3 nucleotides are TGCGCCAGCAGCCCCGAAAAGCTCTGGGATACGCAGTATTTT. Its protein product is CASSPEKLWDTQYF.

V usage is TRBV18 and J usage is TRBJ1-4; 10 nucleotides align to TRBD1. This CDR3 has 18 amino acids. Germline V gives CDR1 KGHSH, CDR2 LQKENI. Germline trimming cut 2 bases from V and 10 bases from J; bases unmatched to any gene: 16. This chain's CDR3 is CASSPMRDRGASEGKLFF. The CDR3 nucleotides read TGTGCCAGCTCACCAATGAGGGACAGGGGTGCATCTGAGGGAAAACTGTTTTTT. Looking up the rest from reference TRBV18 and TRBJ1-4 gives the full variable domain: NAGVMQNPRHLVRRRGQEARLRCSPMKGHSHVYWYRQLPEEGLKFMVYLQKENIIDESGMPKERFSAEFPKEGPSILRIQQVVRGDSAAYFCASSPMRDRGASEGKLFFGSGTQLSVL.

The J gene is TRBJ2-5, the V gene TRBV25-1; D may be TRBD1 or TRBD2 (5 bases each). With 3 bases removed from V and 5 bases from J, the gap between germline ends came to 16 bases. In germline, CDR1 is MGHDK, CDR2 SYGVNS. This CDR3 contains 15 residues. The CDR3 nucleotides are TGTGCCAGCAGTGACGACCACTCGGGGCTTGAGACCCAGTACTTC. Its protein product is CASSDDHSGLETQYF.

V and J are TRBV30 and TRBJ1-5; 8 positions agree with TRBD1. The CDR3 covers 18 residues. The junction had 15 bases not matched to a gene; V was cut back by 1 base and J by 4 bases. CDR1 and CDR2 from the germline V gene are GTSNPN and SVGIG (reference sequence). The CDR3 sequence: CAWSGFSGGLIGNQPQHF. The CDR3 nucleotides read TGTGCCTGGAGTGGATTTTCAGGGGGCCTAATTGGGAATCAGCCCCAGCATTTT.

The chain is built from TRBV18 and TRBJ1-3, with D uncertain. This CDR3 region has 14 residues. Germline-derived CDR1 and CDR2 are KGHSH and LQKENI. With 6 bases removed from V and 0 bases from J, the gap between germline ends came to 9 bases. CDR3 sequence reads: CASSLDSSGNTIYF. DNA of the CDR3: TGTGCCAGCTCTCTCGACTCCTCTGGAAACACCATATATTTT.